This passage covers 20 T cell receptor beta chains from one sample sequenced in a study of metastatic and nonmetastatic thyroid tumors. No treatment of any kind had been given to any patient before thyroid surgery. TCRdb re-called the PCR reads through MiXCR. The sample yields about 27,000 clones, around a sixth seen once. Source material: blood. The receptors come from a male donor with papillary thyroid cancer or a benign thyroid nodule (not recorded which). Some clones in this sample may be carry-over from other donors' samples.

The chain links TRBV28 to TRBJ1-2; possibly TRBD1 for D (6 bases). This CDR3 region has 14 residues. Trimming took off 6 bases at V and 11 bases at J, with 22 bases between the two ends. Germline CDR1 and CDR2: MDHEN and SYDVKM. CDR3 amino acids: CASSDIPTNRVYTF. The CDR3 bases are TGTGCCAGCAGCGACATCCCGACTAACAGGGTTTACACCTTC.

This clone is medium-sized in the sample. The chain joins TRBV5-1 to TRBJ2-1; D remains unclear. V dropped 7 bases and J dropped 0 bases, with 17 bases sitting between them. CDR1 is SGHRS, CDR2 YFSETQ, per germline. The CDR3 spans 16 residues. CDR3 coding DNA: TGCGCCAGCCTCCCAGAACCACGGAACTCCTACAATGAGCAGTTCTTC. It is translated as CASLPEPRNSYNEQFF.

This clone was recorded at least ten times. An end of the junction does not agree with germline; a read error may underlie this. The chain combines TRBV7-6 with TRBJ1-6; tentatively, D is TRBD1 (5 bases). CDR1 and CDR2 (germline): SGHVS, FNYEAQ. This CDR3 is 19 amino acids long. The CDR3 reads CASSRREGKWSPYNSPLHF. The CDR3 DNA reads TGTGCTAGCAGCCGCCGCGAGGGGAAGTGGTCTCCCTATAATTCACCCCTCCACTTT.

This clone was detected only a few times. The chain couples TRBV10-1 to TRBJ2-3; 7 bases are shared with TRBD2. This CDR3 spans 14 amino acids. Trimming at V came to 2 bases and at J to 4 bases, leaving 3 bases not matched to a gene. CDR1 is WNHNN and CDR2 is SYGVQD in the germline V gene (reference sequence). CDR3 amino acids: CASSEAGASDTQYF. The CDR3 nucleotides read TGCGCCAGCAGTGAGGCGGGAGCCTCAGATACGCAGTATTTT.

This chain links TRBV20-1 with TRBJ2-7; D is possibly TRBD1 or TRBD2 (6 bases each). The germline V gene has CDR1 DFQATT and CDR2 SNEGSKA (reference sequence). V lost 0 bases, J lost 6 bases, and 21 bases lay in between. The CDR3 runs 16 residues. The CDR3 is CSARDLKEARGAEQYF. The CDR3 nucleotides are TGCAGTGCTAGAGATTTAAAGGAGGCGAGGGGGGCCGAGCAGTACTTC.

This clone came up a few times. V and J are TRBV18 and TRBJ2-6; possible D gene TRBD1, 6 bases. Germline loops: CDR1 KGHSH, CDR2 LQKENI. The CDR3 sequence is 18 residues long. Trimming removed 5 bases from V and 3 bases from J, with 20 bases in between. CDR3 sequence reads: CASSSTSDRNGGANVLTF. The CDR3 DNA sequence: TGTGCCAGCTCATCTACCTCTGACAGGAACGGTGGGGCCAACGTCCTGACTTTC.

Concerning this clone itself: A junction end diverges from the germline sequence, so it may reflect a read error. The chain employs TRBV3-1 and TRBJ1-5; D is ambiguous. Germline CDR1 reads LGHDT; CDR2 reads YNNKEL (reference sequence). The CDR3 contains 15 residues. As DNA, the CDR3 is TGTGCCAGCAGCCAAGCGGCCAATAGCGATCAGCCCCAGCATTTT. Its protein product is CASSQAANSDQPQHF.

This clone was picked up many times. The rearrangement uses TRBV15 and TRBJ2-1, with TRBD2 identical over 12 bases. CDR1 and CDR2 (germline): LNHNV, YYDKDF (reference sequence). V shed 5 bases and J 5 bases; nucleotides not matched to a gene: 7. This CDR3 contains 16 residues. The CDR3 here is CATSERTSGTHNEQFF. The CDR3 region has the DNA TGTGCCACCAGCGAACGGACTAGCGGGACTCACAATGAGCAGTTCTTC.

This clone was counted many times. The chain's CDR3 is CAWITVSAEAFF. DNA for the CDR3: TGTGCCTGGATTACAGTCAGCGCTGAAGCTTTCTTT. V is TRBV30 and J is TRBJ1-1, with D uncertain. V was pared by 4 bases and J by 6 bases, with 12 bases between. The CDR3 totals 12 residues. Germline lookup yields CDR1 GTSNPN and CDR2 SVGIG (reference sequence).

This clone was counted many times. V gene TRBV6-1 combines with J gene TRBJ1-2, with 10 bases identical to TRBD1. Germline V gene data show CDR1 as MNHNS and CDR2 as SASEGT. The CDR3 is 16 amino acids. After removal of 5 bases from V and 6 bases from J, the junction contained 12 bases not matched to a gene. The CDR3 DNA reads as TGTGCCAGCAGTTCTACATCGACAGGGGGCGCAAATGGCTACACCTTC. Protein product: CASSSTSTGGANGYTF.

This clone occurred many times. This chain connects TRBV6-1 to TRBJ2-1, with 12 positions matching TRBD1. Germline V gives CDR1 MNHNS, CDR2 SASEGT. This CDR3 has 15 residues. The V gene end was trimmed by 7 bases and the J gene end by 5 bases; junction bases not matched to a gene: 6. In DNA, the CDR3 is TGTGCCAGCAAGACCGGGACAGGGGGCCACAATGAGCAGTTCTTC. Translated: CASKTGTGGHNEQFF.

This clone turned up a few times. A read error is possible here, since a much larger clone lies one base away. Other DNA variants within this sample encode the same CDR3. This chain connects TRBV20-1 to TRBJ1-1, with a weak D call TRBD1 (6 bases). CDR1 is DFQATT, CDR2 SNEGSKA, per germline (reference sequence). The CDR3 has 12 residues. The CDR3 coding sequence is TGCAGTGCCATGGTGGGGGACACCGAAGCTTTCTTT. It translates to CSAMVGDTEAFF.

Ten or more counts support this clone. The chain combines TRBV14 with TRBJ2-5; D unclear. V lost 0 bases to trimming and J lost 5 bases, with 10 bases between them. In germline, CDR1 is SGHDN, CDR2 FVKESK. The CDR3 is made up of 14 amino acids. CDR3 protein: CASSQDSLRETQYF. CDR3 nucleotides: TGTGCCAGCAGCCAAGATTCCCTCCGTGAGACCCAGTACTTC.

This clone was picked up a small number of times. The chain's CDR3 is CASSVGGLLRSLNGYTF. CDR3 sequence (DNA): TGTGCCAGCAGCGTAGGGGGCCTGCTTCGTTCACTTAATGGCTACACCTTC. The V and J genes are TRBV9 and TRBJ1-2, with a possible D match to TRBD1 (5 bases). Germline loops: CDR1 SGDLS, CDR2 YYNGEE. Trimming stripped 0 bases from V and 6 bases from J, with 21 bases between. The CDR3 runs 17 residues.

V gene TRBV11-2 combines with J gene TRBJ2-2, with D perhaps matching TRBD1 (6 bases). CDR1 and CDR2 (germline): SGHAT, FQNNGV. Trimming removed 4 bases from V and 1 base from J, with 13 bases in between. The CDR3 sequence is 16 residues long. The CDR3 loop is CASSYDRIGNTGELFF. CDR3 sequence (DNA): TGTGCCAGCAGCTACGACAGGATCGGGAACACCGGGGAGCTGTTTTTT.

CDR3 protein: CASRQDIVTGELFF. DNA for the CDR3: TGTGCCAGCAGACAGGACATTGTCACCGGGGAGCTGTTTTTT. This chain links TRBV6-2 or TRBV6-3 with TRBJ2-2, with a weak D call TRBD1 (5 bases). This CDR3 spans 14 amino acids. Germline V gene sequence: CDR1 MNHEY, CDR2 SVGEGT. V lost 6 bases, J lost 4 bases, and 12 bases lay in between.

This clone occurred many times. V gene TRBV7-9 combines with J gene TRBJ2-2, with a tentative D call TRBD1 (7 bases). Trimming removed 6 bases from V and 5 bases from J, with 16 bases in between. The germline V gene has CDR1 SEHNR and CDR2 FQNEAQ (reference sequence). This CDR3 comprises 15 residues. Here the CDR3 reads CASRLRQGGTGELFF. Here the CDR3 DNA reads TGTGCCAGCAGATTACGACAGGGAGGAACCGGGGAGCTGTTTTTT.

This clone was detected once. One junction end disagrees with the germline gene, perhaps due to a read error. The J gene is TRBJ2-3, the V gene TRBV5-1; TRBD1 agrees at 7 bases. Germline V gives CDR1 SGHRS, CDR2 YFSETQ. This CDR3 spans 14 amino acids. Here the CDR3 DNA reads TGTGCCATCCTCCCGGGACAGAGCACAGATACGCAGTATTTT. Amino acids: CAILPGQSTDTQYF.

This rearrangement joins TRBV4-1 to TRBJ1-6, with TRBD1 as a possible D gene (5 bases). This CDR3 is built from 15 residues. Germline lookup yields CDR1 MGHRA and CDR2 YSYEKL. V lost 0 bases, J lost 11 bases, and 14 bases lay in between. The CDR3 bases are TGCGCCAGCAGCCAAGATTGGGCCGGGGGGGCACCCCTCCACTTT. It is translated as CASSQDWAGGAPLHF.

As concerns this clone: A junction boundary mismatches the germline segment, possibly from a read error. The rearrangement joins TRBV6-5 to TRBJ1-5; no definite D call. Germline V gene lookup returns CDR1 MNHEY and CDR2 SVGAGI. The length of the CDR3 is 16 residues. CDR3 in DNA: TGTGCTAGCAGTTACTCGGTCCATGCTCGCAATCAGCCCCAGCATTTT. This gives the protein CASSYSVHARNQPQHF.